The T cell receptor (beta chain) under discussion was sequenced for a study of shared clonotypes between healthy human individuals. The naive CD8 subset, CD45RO-negative cells positively selected for CCR7, excluded terminally differentiated effector memory CD45RA+ cells. CDR1 and CDR2 (germline): SSHAT, FNYEAQ (reference sequence). V dropped 5 bases and J dropped 5 bases, with 18 bases sitting between them. The CDR3 spans 15 residues. Here immunoSEQ multiplex PCR was the method, and the copy in TCRdb shows in-frame clones only, minus some. The sample includes around 2.1 million clones, about 93% seen only once; the top ten take about 1.8%.

The source is a man aged 18 to 29 in good health. Some clones in this sample may be carry-over from other donors' samples. V and J are TRBV7-7 and TRBJ2-5; perhaps TRBD2 as D (6 bases). Specimen: naive CD8+ T cells from PBMCs. The CDR3 reads CASSRGAGRGETQYF. As DNA, the CDR3 is TGTGCCAGCAGCCGGGGTGCGGGACGTGGGGAGACCCAGTACTTC.